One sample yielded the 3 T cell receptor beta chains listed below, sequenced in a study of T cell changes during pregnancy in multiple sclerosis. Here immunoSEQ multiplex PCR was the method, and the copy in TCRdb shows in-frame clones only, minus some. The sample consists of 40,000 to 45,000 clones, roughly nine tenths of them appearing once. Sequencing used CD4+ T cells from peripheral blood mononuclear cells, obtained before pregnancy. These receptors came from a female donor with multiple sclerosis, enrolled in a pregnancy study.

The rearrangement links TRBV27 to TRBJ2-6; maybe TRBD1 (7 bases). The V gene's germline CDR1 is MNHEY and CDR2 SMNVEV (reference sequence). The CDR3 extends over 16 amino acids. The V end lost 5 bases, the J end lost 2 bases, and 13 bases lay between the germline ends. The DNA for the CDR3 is TGTGCCAGCAGTCGGCAGGGGGGCCCTGGGGCCAACGTCCTGACTTTC. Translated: CASSRQGGPGANVLTF.

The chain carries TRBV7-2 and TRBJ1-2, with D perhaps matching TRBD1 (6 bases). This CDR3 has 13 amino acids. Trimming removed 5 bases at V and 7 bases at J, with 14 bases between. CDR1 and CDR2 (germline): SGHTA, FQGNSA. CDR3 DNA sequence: TGTGCCAGCAGCCCCCGGACAGTTACTGGCTACACCTTC. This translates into CASSPRTVTGYTF.

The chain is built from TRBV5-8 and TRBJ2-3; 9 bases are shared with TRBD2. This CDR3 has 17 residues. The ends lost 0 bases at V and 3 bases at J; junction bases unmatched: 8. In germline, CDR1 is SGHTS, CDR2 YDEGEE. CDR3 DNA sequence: TGTGCCAGCAGCTTGGCCTTGCTAGCGGGATTAACAGATACGCAGTATTTT. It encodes CASSLALLAGLTDTQYF.